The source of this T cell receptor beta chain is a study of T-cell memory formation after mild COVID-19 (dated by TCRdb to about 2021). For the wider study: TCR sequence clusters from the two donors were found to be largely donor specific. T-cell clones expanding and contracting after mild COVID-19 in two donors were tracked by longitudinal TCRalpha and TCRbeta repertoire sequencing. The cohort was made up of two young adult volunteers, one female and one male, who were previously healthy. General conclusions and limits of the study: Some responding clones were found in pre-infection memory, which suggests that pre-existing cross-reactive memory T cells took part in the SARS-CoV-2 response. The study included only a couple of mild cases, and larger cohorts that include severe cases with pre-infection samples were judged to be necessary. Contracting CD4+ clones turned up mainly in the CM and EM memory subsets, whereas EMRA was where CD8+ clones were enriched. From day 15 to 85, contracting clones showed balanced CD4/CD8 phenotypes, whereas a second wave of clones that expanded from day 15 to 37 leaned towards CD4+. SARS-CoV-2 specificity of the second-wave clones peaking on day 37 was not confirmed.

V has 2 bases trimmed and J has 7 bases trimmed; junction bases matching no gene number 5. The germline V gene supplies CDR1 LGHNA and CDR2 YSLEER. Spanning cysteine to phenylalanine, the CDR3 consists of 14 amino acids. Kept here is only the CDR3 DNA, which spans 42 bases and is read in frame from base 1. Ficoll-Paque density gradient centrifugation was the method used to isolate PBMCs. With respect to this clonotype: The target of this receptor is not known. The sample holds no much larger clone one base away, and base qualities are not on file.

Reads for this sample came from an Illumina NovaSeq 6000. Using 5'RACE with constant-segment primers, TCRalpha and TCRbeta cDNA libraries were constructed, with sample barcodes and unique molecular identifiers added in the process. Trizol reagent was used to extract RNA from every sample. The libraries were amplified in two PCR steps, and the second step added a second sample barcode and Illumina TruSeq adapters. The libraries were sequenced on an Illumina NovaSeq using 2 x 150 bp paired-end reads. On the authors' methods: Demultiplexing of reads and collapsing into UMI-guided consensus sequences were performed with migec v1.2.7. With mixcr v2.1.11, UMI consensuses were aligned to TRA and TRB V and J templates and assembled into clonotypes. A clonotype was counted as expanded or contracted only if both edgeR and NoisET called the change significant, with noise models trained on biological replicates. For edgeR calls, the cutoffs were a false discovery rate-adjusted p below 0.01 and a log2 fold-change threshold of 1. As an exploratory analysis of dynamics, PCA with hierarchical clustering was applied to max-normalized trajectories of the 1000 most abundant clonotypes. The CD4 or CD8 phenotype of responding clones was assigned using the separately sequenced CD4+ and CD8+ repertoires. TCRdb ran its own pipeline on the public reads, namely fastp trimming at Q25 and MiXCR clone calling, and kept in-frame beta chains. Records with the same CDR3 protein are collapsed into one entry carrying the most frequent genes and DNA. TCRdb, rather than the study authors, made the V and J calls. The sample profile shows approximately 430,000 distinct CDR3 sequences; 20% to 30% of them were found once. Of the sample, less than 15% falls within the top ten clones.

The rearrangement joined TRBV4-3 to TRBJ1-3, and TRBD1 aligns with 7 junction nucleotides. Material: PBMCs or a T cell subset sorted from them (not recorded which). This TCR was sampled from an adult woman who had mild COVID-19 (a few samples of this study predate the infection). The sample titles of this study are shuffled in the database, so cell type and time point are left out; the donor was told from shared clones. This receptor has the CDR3 CASSQFLQGNTIYF. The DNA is TGCGCCAGCAGCCAATTTTTACAGGGGAACACCATATATTTT.